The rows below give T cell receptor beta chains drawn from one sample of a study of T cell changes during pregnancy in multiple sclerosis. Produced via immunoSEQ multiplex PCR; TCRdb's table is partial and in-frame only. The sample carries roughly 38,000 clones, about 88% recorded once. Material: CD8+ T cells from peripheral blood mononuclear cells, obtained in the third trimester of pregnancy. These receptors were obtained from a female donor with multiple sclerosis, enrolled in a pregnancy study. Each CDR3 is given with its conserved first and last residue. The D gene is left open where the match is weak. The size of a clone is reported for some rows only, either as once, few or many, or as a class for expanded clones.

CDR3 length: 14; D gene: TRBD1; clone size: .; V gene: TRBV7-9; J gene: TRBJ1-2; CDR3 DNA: TGTGCCAGCAGCTTCGGCAGGGGGCCGAATGGCTACACCTTC; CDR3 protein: CASSFGRGPNGYTF
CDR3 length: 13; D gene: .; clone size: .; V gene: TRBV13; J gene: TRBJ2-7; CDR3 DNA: TGTGCCAGCAGCGGAACAGGGATCTACGAGCAGTACTTC; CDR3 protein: CASSGTGIYEQYF
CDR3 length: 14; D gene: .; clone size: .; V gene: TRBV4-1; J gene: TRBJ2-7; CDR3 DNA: TGCGCCAGCAGCCAAAGAACAGGAGAATACGAGCAGTACTTC; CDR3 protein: CASSQRTGEYEQYF
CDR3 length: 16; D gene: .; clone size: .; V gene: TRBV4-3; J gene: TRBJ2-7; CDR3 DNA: TGCGCCAGCAGCCAGGTCCACAGGGCTCCCGGGTACGAGCAGTACTTC; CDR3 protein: CASSQVHRAPGYEQYF
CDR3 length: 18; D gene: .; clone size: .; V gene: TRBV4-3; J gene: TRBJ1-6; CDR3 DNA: TGCGCCAGCAGCCAAGTGGAGTTTCTCAGCTCCTATAATTCACCCCTCCACTTT; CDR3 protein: CASSQVEFLSSYNSPLHF
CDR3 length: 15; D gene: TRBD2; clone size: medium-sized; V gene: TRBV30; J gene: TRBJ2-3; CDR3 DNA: TGTGCCTGGAGTGTACTAGCGGGGGGGCCAGATACGCAGTATTTT; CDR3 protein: CAWSVLAGGPDTQYF
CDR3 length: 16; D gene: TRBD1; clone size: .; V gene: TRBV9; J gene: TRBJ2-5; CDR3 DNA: TGTGCCAGCAGCGTAGAAGGGACAGGGTTCCAAGAGACCCAGTACTTC; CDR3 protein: CASSVEGTGFQETQYF
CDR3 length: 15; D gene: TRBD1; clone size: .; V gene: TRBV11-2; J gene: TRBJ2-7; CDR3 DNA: TGTGCCAGCAGCTTAGTGGGACAGGGGGCCGGCGAGCAGTACTTC; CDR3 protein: CASSLVGQGAGEQYF
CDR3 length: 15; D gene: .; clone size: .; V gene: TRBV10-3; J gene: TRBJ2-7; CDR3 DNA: TGTGCCATCAGTGACTCCACAGGGCCACCCTACGAGCAGTACTTC; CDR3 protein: CAISDSTGPPYEQYF
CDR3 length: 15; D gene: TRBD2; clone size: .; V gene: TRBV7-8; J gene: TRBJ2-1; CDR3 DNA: TGTGCCAGCAGCTTAGCGGGGGGGTTCTACAATGAGCAGTTCTTC; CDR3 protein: CASSLAGGFYNEQFF
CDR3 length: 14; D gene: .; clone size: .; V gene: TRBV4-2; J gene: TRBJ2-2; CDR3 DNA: TGTGCCAGCAGCCAAGCGGGGGACACCGGGGAGCTGTTTTTT; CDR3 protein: CASSQAGDTGELFF
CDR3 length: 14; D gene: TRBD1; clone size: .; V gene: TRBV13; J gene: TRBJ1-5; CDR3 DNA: TGTGCCAGCAGCTCATCGGACAGGAATCAGCCCCAGCATTTT; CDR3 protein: CASSSSDRNQPQHF
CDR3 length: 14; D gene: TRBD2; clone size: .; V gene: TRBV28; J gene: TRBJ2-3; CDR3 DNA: TGTGCCAGCAGGCGAGCGGGGTACACAGATACGCAGTATTTT; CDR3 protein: CASRRAGYTDTQYF
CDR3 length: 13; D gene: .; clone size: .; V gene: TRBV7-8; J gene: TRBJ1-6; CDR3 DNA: TGTGCCAGCAGTTTAGGCCCCGGGAGCCCCCTCCACTTT; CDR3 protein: CASSLGPGSPLHF
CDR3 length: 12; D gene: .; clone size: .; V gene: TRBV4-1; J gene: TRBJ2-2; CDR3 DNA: TGCGCCAGCAGCCGAGGGTTCGGGGAGCTGTTTTTT; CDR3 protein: CASSRGFGELFF
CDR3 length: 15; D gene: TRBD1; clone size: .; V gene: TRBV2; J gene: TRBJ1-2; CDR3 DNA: TGTGCCAGCAGTGCCGGGACAGGGGGCGGCTATGGCTACACCTTC; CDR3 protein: CASSAGTGGGYGYTF
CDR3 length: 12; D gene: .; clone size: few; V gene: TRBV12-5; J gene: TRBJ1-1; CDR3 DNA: TGTGCTAGTGGCGTGGGGGCCAGGAGCGCTTTCTTT; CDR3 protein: CASGVGARSAFF
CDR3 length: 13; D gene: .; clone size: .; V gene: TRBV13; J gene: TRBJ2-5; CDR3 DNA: TGTGCCAGCAGCCCCCCGTTCCAAGAGACCCAGTACTTC; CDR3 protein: CASSPPFQETQYF
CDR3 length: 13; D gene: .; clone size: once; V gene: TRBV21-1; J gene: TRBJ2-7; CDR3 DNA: TGTGCCAGCAGCAGGCCCGACATCTACGAGCAGTACTTC; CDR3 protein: CASSRPDIYEQYF
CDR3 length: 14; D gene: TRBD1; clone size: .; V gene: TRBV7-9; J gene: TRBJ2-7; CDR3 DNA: TGTGCCAGCAGCTTCGGACAGGGGGGTCACGAGCAGTACTTC; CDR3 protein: CASSFGQGGHEQYF
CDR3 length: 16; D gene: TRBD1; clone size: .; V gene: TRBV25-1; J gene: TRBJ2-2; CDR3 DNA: TGTGCCAGCAGTGACCGGGACAGGGATGTCACCGGGGAGCTGTTTTTT; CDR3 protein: CASSDRDRDVTGELFF
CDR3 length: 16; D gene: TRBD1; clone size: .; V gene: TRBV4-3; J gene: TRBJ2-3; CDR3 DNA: TGCGCCAGCAGCCAAGATGGGGGACAGGGGCCAGATACGCAGTATTTT; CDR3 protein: CASSQDGGQGPDTQYF
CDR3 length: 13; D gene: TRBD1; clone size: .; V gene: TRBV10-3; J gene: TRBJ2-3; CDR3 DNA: TGTGCCATCAGCGGGACAGACACAGATACGCAGTATTTT; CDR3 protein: CAISGTDTDTQYF
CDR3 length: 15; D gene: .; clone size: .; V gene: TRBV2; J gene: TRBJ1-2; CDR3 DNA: TGTGCCAGCAGCGAATATCAGGGGTTTAACTATGGCTACACCTTC; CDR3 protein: CASSEYQGFNYGYTF
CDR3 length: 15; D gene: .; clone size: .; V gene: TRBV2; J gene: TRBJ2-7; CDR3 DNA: TGTGCCAGCAGCGAGGGGCCCGGGGGAACCTACGAGCAGTACTTC; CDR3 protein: CASSEGPGGTYEQYF
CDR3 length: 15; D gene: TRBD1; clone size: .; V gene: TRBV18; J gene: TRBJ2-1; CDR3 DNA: TGTGCCAGCTCACCAGGGGACAGGGGGAACAATGAGCAGTTCTTC; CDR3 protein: CASSPGDRGNNEQFF
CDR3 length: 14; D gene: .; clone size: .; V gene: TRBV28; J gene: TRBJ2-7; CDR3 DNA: TGTGCCAGCACCTCACAGGGGGGGTATTACGAGCAGTACTTC; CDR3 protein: CASTSQGGYYEQYF
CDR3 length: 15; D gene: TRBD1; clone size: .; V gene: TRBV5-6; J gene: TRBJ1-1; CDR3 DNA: TGTGCCAGCAGCTCCTGGACAGGCGGGAACACTGAAGCTTTCTTT; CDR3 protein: CASSSWTGGNTEAFF
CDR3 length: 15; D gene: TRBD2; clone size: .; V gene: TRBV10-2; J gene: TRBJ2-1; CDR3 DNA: TGCGCCAGCAGTGGAGGGCTAGCGGGGGGCAATGAGCAGTTCTTC; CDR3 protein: CASSGGLAGGNEQFF
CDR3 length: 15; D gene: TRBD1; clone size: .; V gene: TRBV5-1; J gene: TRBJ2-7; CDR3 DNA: TGCGCCAGCAGCTCTTGGGACAGCAGCTCCTACGAGCAGTACTTC; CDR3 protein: CASSSWDSSSYEQYF
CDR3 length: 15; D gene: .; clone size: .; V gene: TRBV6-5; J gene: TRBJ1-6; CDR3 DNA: TGTGCCAGCAGTTACTCGGACGGACTCCATTCACCCCTCCACTTT; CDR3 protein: CASSYSDGLHSPLHF
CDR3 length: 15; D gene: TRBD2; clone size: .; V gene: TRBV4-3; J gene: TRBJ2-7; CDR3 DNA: TGCGCCAGCAGCCAGGCTAGCGGGGGGGCCAACGAGCAGTACTTC; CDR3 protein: CASSQASGGANEQYF
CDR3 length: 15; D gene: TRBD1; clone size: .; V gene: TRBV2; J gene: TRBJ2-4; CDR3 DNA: TGTGCCAGCAGTCCAGGGGGCCTAGCCAAAAACATTCAGTACTTC; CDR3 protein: CASSPGGLAKNIQYF
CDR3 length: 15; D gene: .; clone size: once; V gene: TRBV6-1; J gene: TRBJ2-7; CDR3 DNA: TGTGCCAGCAGTGAAACCACAGGGGGGGGCGGCGAGCAGTACTTC; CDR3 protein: CASSETTGGGGEQYF
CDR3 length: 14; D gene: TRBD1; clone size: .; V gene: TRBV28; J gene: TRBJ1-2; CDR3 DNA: TGTGCCAGCTTCCTGGACAGGGGGCTTCGGGGCTACACCTTC; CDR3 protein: CASFLDRGLRGYTF
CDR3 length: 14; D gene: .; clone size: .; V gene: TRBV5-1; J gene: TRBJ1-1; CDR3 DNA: TGCGCCAGCAGCTTTACAGGGTTGAACACTGAAGCTTTCTTT; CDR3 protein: CASSFTGLNTEAFF
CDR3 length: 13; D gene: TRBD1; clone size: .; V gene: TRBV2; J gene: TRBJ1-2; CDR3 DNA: TGTGCCAGCACTCCGGGACAGGTCTATGGCTACACCTTC; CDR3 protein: CASTPGQVYGYTF
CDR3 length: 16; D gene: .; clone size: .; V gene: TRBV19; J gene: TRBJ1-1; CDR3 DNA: TGTGCCAGTAGTATAAGGGAGAACGCTGTGAACACTGAAGCTTTCTTT; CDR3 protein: CASSIRENAVNTEAFF
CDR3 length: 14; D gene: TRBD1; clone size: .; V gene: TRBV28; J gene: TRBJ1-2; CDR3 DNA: TGTGCCAGCAGACTGACAGGGAAGGGCGATGGCTACACCTTC; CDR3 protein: CASRLTGKGDGYTF
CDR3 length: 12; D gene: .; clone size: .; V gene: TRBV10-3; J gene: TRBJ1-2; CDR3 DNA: TGTGCCATCAGTGGTTATTATTATGGCTACACCTTC; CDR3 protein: CAISGYYYGYTF
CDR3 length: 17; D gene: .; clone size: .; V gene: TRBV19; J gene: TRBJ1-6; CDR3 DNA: TGTGCCAGTAGTATGATGGACACTTACGTGGGTAATTCACCCCTCCACTTT; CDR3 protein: CASSMMDTYVGNSPLHF
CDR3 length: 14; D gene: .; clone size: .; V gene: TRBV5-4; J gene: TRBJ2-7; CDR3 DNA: TGTGCCAGCAGTAATCCAGGGCCCCCGTACGAGCAGTACTTC; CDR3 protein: CASSNPGPPYEQYF
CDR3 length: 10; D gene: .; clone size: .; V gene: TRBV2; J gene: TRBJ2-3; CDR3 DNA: TGTGCCAGCGTAGTCGATACGCAGTATTTT; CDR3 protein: CASVVDTQYF
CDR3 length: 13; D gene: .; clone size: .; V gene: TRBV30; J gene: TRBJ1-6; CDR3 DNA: TGTGCCTGGAACTGGGGCAGCAATTCACCCCTCCACTTT; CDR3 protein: CAWNWGSNSPLHF
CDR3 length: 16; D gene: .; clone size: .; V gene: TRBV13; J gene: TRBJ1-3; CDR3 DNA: TGTGCCAGCAGCTCCCCGACAGGCCCCGAAGGAAACACCATATATTTT; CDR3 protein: CASSSPTGPEGNTIYF
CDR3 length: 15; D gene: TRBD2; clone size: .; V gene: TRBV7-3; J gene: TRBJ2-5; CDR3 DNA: TGTGCCAGCAGCTTAATTGGGCTAGCGGGGGAGACCCAGTACTTC; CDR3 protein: CASSLIGLAGETQYF
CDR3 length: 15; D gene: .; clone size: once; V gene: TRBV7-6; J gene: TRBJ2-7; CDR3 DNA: TGTGCCAGCAGCTTAGCCAGGGGCCAGGTTTACGAGCAGTACTTC; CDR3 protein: CASSLARGQVYEQYF
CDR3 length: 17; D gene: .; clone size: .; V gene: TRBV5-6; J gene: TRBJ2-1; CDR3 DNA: TGTGCCAGCAGCGGTGGACAGCGTGAGGGATTCTACAATGAGCAGTTCTTC; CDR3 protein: CASSGGQREGFYNEQFF
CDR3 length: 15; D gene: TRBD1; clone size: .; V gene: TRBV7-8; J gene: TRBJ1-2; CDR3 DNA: TGTGCCAGCAGCTCGTCCAGGGGGACGGACTATGGCTACACCTTC; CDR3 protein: CASSSSRGTDYGYTF
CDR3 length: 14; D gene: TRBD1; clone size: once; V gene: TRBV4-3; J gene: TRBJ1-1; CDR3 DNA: TGCGCCAGCAGCCTACTGACAGGGAAGACTGAAGCTTTCTTT; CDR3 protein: CASSLLTGKTEAFF
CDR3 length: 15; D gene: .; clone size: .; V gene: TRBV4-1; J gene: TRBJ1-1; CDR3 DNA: TGCGCCAGCAGCCATCTCCCTAGCCGGGGCACTGAAGCTTTCTTT; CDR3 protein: CASSHLPSRGTEAFF
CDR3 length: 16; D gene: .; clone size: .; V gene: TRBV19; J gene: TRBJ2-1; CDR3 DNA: TGTGCCAGTAGTATTCTAGCCGCAAGCTCCTACAATGAGCAGTTCTTC; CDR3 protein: CASSILAASSYNEQFF
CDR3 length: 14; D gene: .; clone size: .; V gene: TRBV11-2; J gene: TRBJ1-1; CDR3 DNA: TGTGCCAGCAGCTTGGAAGGGGTAAACACTGAAGCTTTCTTT; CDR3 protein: CASSLEGVNTEAFF
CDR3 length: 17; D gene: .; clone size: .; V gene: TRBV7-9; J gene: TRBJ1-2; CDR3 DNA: TGTGCCAGCAGCTTAGGGTTACGGGGGACCAAGCGCCGGTTCTACACCTTC; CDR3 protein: CASSLGLRGTKRRFYTF